Below, 29 T cell receptor beta chains from the same sample are listed, as sequenced in a study of CD8+ T cells in alopecia areata. Extraction of RNA preceded its reverse transcription into cDNA, which served as the sequencing template. Clones were sequenced by immunoSEQ multiplex PCR, and TCRdb holds only the in-frame ones, with some missing. Of about 150,000 clones listed, 40% to 50% are singletons. The specimen was CD4+ T cells sorted from blood. The receptors here all came from a human donor with alopecia areata.

Only a few counts were recorded for this clone. The V and J genes are TRBV7-9 and TRBJ2-2; D gene ambiguous. The CDR3 is 15 residues long. V lost 1 base and J lost 0, with 6 bases in between. The germline gives CDR1 SEHNR, CDR2 FQNEAQ (reference sequence). Here the CDR3 DNA reads TGTGCCAGCAGCTTAGGCAATTCGAACACCGGGGAGCTGTTTTTT. Translating it yields CASSLGNSNTGELFF.

The rearrangement uses TRBV7-3 and TRBJ1-1, with TRBD1 identical over 7 bases. Germline V gene sequence: CDR1 SGHTA, CDR2 FQGTGA. V gave up 4 bases and J gave up 7 bases; unmatched junction bases: 6. The length of the CDR3 is 13 residues. CDR3 protein: CASSSGQFGEAFF. CDR3 nucleotide sequence: TGTGCCAGCAGCTCGGGACAGTTCGGTGAAGCTTTCTTT. The full variable domain, with the rest looked up from reference TRBV7-3 and TRBJ1-1, is GAGVSQTPSNKVTEKGKYVELRCDPISGHTALYWYRQSLGQGPEFLIYFQGTGAADDSGLPNDRFFAVRPEGSVSTLKIQRTERGDSAVYLCASSSGQFGEAFFGQGTRLTVV.

The rearrangement links TRBV27 to TRBJ1-2; D is perhaps TRBD1 (5 bases). V gave up 5 bases and J gave up 8 bases, with 12 bases separating them. The germline V gene encodes CDR1 MNHEY and CDR2 SMNVEV (reference sequence). This CDR3 has 12 residues. The CDR3 DNA is TGTGCCAGCAGTAACCAGGGCCTCGGCTACACCTTC. Translation gives CASSNQGLGYTF.

This clone was seen a few times. The chain uses TRBV7-8 and TRBJ2-1; the match to TRBD2 covers 7 bases. The CDR3 totals 17 residues. Germline CDR1 is SGHVS and CDR2 is FQNEAQ. The junction had 7 bases not matched to a gene; V was cut back by 2 bases and J by 0 bases. The CDR3 bases are TGTGCCAGCAGCTTAAGCGGGAACCAGTACTCCTACAATGAGCAGTTCTTC. Encoded protein: CASSLSGNQYSYNEQFF.

J is TRBJ2-5 and V is TRBV5-6; TRBD2 is a possible D gene (6 bases). CDR1 and CDR2 from the germline V gene are SGHDT and YYEEEE. V lost 0 bases to trimming and J lost 1 base, with 16 bases between them. CDR3 length: 17 amino acids. The CDR3 region is CASSLVVGSFRQETQYF. In DNA, the CDR3 is TGTGCCAGCAGCTTGGTCGTCGGGAGTTTCCGCCAAGAGACCCAGTACTTC.

This clone was picked up one time. The chain is built from TRBV29-1 and TRBJ1-2; 8 bases are a match to TRBD1. Trimming cost V 6 bases and J 0 bases; bases outside gene matches: 6. This CDR3 is built from 14 residues. The V gene's germline CDR1 is SQVTM and CDR2 ANQGSEA. In DNA, the CDR3 is TGCAGCGTCGGGACAGGCGAGACTAACTATGGCTACACCTTC. This translates into CSVGTGETNYGYTF.

This clone was found a few times. The genes are TRBV6-5 and TRBJ2-1; maybe TRBD2 (5 bases). The CDR3 covers 15 residues. Between the trimmed V and J ends, which lost 2 bases and 7 bases, there was a span of 15 bases. Looked up from germline, CDR1 is MNHEY and CDR2 is SVGAGI. CDR3 in DNA: TGTGCCAGCAGTTACATCGAAAAGCGGCATAATGAGCAGTTCTTC. Protein: CASSYIEKRHNEQFF.

This clone has only a few counts. The V gene is TRBV29-1, the J gene TRBJ2-7; the D gene is possibly TRBD2 (5 bases). Germline CDR1 and CDR2: SQVTM and ANQGSEA. Trimming stripped 3 bases from V and 0 bases from J, with 9 bases between. The CDR3 consists of 13 residues. Written as DNA, the CDR3 is TGCAGCGTTGACGAGGGCAACTCCTACGAGCAGTACTTC. Translation: CSVDEGNSYEQYF.

The chain has TRBV15 and TRBJ2-3, with TRBD2 as a possible D gene (6 bases). The ends were cut back, 0 bases at V and 4 bases at J, with 11 bases in the middle. CDR1 LNHNV and CDR2 YYDKDF come from the germline V gene (reference sequence). The length of the CDR3 is 15 residues. CDR3 sequence (DNA): TGTGCCACCAGCAGAGAACAATCGGGGGCAGATACGCAGTATTTT. It specifies CATSREQSGADTQYF.

This clone was observed a few times. The rearrangement links TRBV5-1 to TRBJ2-3; D is unresolved. The CDR3 contains 14 residues. Germline V gives CDR1 SGHRS, CDR2 YFSETQ. V dropped 1 base and J dropped 2 bases, with 8 bases sitting between them. The CDR3 DNA reads TGCGCCAGCAGCTTGCGTCAATCCACAGATACGCAGTATTTT. It yields the protein CASSLRQSTDTQYF.

The J gene is TRBJ2-1, the V gene TRBV5-1; no reliable D call. The CDR3 has 13 residues. Germline assignment: CDR1 SGHRS and CDR2 YFSETQ. Trimming left V 8 bases short and J 3 bases short, with 12 bases between. DNA for the CDR3: TGCGCCAGTGGTGAGTCAAACTACAATGAGCAGTTCTTC. It is translated as CASGESNYNEQFF.

The J gene is TRBJ2-7, the V gene TRBV9; possible D gene TRBD1, 6 bases. The CDR3 contains 12 residues. Germline V lookup: CDR1 SGDLS, CDR2 YYNGEE. V lost 4 bases to trimming and J lost 6 bases, with 11 bases between them. This CDR3 is CASSWDMGEQYF. DNA for the CDR3: TGTGCCAGCAGCTGGGACATGGGCGAGCAGTACTTC.

The genes are TRBV7-9 and TRBJ1-1; perhaps TRBD1 as D (5 bases). The CDR3 is 15 residues long. Germline V CDR1 and CDR2: SEHNR, FQNEAQ (reference sequence). Trimming took 5 bases from V and 1 from J, leaving 14 bases between them. The CDR3 loop reads CASSTAGGSNTEAFF. The CDR3 DNA follows: TGTGCCAGCAGCACCGCCGGGGGTTCGAACACTGAAGCTTTCTTT.

The gene calls are TRBV7-9 and TRBJ2-1; D is perhaps TRBD2 (6 bases). Germline V gene data show CDR1 as SEHNR and CDR2 as FQNEAQ (reference sequence). V was shortened by 1 base and J by 4 bases, with 11 bases between the two germline ends. The CDR3 covers 15 residues. DNA of the CDR3: TGTGCCAGCAGCTTAGGGAGGGCCCAATACAATGAGCAGTTCTTC. Encoded protein: CASSLGRAQYNEQFF.

The rearrangement links TRBV30 to TRBJ2-5; D is undetermined. Germline CDR1 GTSNPN, CDR2 SVGIG (reference sequence). This CDR3 spans 13 amino acids. With 2 bases removed from V and 7 bases from J, the gap between germline ends came to 14 bases. The CDR3 loop is CAWSKGFPWTQYF. The CDR3 nucleotides read TGTGCCTGGAGTAAGGGCTTCCCTTGGACCCAGTACTTC.

This clone has a handful of counts. The V and J genes are TRBV7-8 and TRBJ2-7; D is unresolved. The CDR3 has 14 amino acids. The V gene's germline CDR1 is SGHVS and CDR2 FQNEAQ. V lost 2 bases, J lost 2 bases, and 10 bases lay in between. CDR3 residues: CASSLMGAAYEQYF. CDR3 bases: TGTGCCAGCAGCTTAATGGGCGCTGCCTACGAGCAGTACTTC.

The gene calls are TRBV5-1 and TRBJ2-1; TRBD2 matches 14 bases. The CDR3 loop spans 15 amino acids. Per the germline V gene, CDR1 is SGHRS and CDR2 is YFSETQ. With 4 bases clipped from V and 8 bases from J, the junction kept 5 bases outside the gene matches. The DNA for the CDR3 is TGCGCCAGCAGCGGGGGACTAGCGGGAGTCGATGAGCAGTTCTTC. This encodes CASSGGLAGVDEQFF.

This clone came up a few times. The rearrangement joins TRBV29-1 to TRBJ1-2; D is possibly TRBD1 (5 bases). Trimming stripped 3 bases from V and 7 bases from J, with 15 bases between. Germline V CDR1 and CDR2: SQVTM, ANQGSEA. There are 13 residues in the CDR3. This CDR3 is CSVDGSIQGGYTF. The DNA for the CDR3 is TGCAGCGTTGACGGGTCGATCCAGGGTGGCTACACCTTC.

The chain carries TRBV7-3 and TRBJ2-5, with 7 bases lining up with TRBD2. Germline V gene sequence: CDR1 SGHTA, CDR2 FQGTGA. V shed 5 bases and J 2 bases; nucleotides not matched to a gene: 8. The CDR3 has 15 residues. CDR3 in DNA: TGTGCCAGCAGCATGATAGCGGGTTGGCAAGAGACCCAGTACTTC. Protein sequence: CASSMIAGWQETQYF.

Comment on this clone: Other DNA sequences in this specimen translate into the identical CDR3. The rearrangement links TRBV29-1 to TRBJ1-5; D gene uncertain. The CDR3 covers 12 residues. V lost 4 bases to trimming and J lost 7 bases, with 11 bases between them. CDR1 and CDR2 (germline): SQVTM, ANQGSEA. The CDR3 here is CSVGAGGQPQHF. The CDR3 DNA follows: TGCAGCGTTGGCGCAGGCGGGCAGCCCCAGCATTTT. Based on the CDR3 plus reference TRBV29-1 and TRBJ1-5, the full variable domain is SAVISQKPSRDICQRGTSLTIQCQVDSQVTMMFWYRQQPGQSLTLIATANQGSEATYESGFVIDKFPISRPNLTFSTLTVSNMSPEDSSIYLCSVGAGGQPQHFGDGTRLSIL.

This clone was counted between two and nine times. This chain joins TRBV20-1 and TRBJ2-3; no definite D call. The germline gives CDR1 DFQATT, CDR2 SNEGSKA (reference sequence). V was pared by 3 bases and J by 6 bases, with 7 bases between. The CDR3 is 11 residues long. The CDR3 bases are TGCAGTGCTAGTGCGCAGGATACGCAGTATTTT. It yields the protein CSASAQDTQYF.

V is TRBV7-2 and J is TRBJ2-3, with 12 bases that match TRBD2. Per germline, CDR1 SGHTA and CDR2 FQGNSA. The CDR3 runs to 17 residues. With 4 bases clipped from V and 4 bases from J, the junction kept 9 bases outside the gene matches. The CDR3, as DNA: TGTGCCAGCAGCTACCTCCCTAGCGGGAGGGGAGCAGATACGCAGTATTTT. Protein product: CASSYLPSGRGADTQYF.

A few counts support this clone. V is TRBV5-1 and J is TRBJ2-1; a possible D gene is TRBD2 (6 bases). Germline CDR1 reads SGHRS; CDR2 reads YFSETQ. CDR3 length: 15 amino acids. The germline V and J ends were trimmed by 4 bases and 4 bases, with 15 bases remaining between them. As DNA, the CDR3 is TGCGCCAGCAGCCCCGGGGGAGCCACTTACAATGAGCAGTTCTTC. Protein product: CASSPGGATYNEQFF.

This clone was seen just once. V and J are TRBV4-2 and TRBJ2-5; 7 nucleotides align to TRBD2. V was clipped by 0 bases and J by 5 bases; unmatched bases: 6. The germline V gene encodes CDR1 LGHNA and CDR2 YNFKEQ. The CDR3 is 15 amino acids. In nucleotides, the CDR3 is TGTGCCAGCAGCCAAGACGGGCGGGAGATTGAGACCCAGTACTTC. Translation: CASSQDGREIETQYF.

This chain connects TRBV30 to TRBJ1-1; no clear D. V lost 5 bases to trimming and J lost 0 bases, with 7 bases between them. CDR1 and CDR2 from the germline V gene are GTSNPN and SVGIG (reference sequence). The CDR3 has 12 amino acids. The CDR3 is CAWVRLNTEAFF. The CDR3 bases are TGTGCCTGGGTGAGGCTGAACACTGAAGCTTTCTTT.

The chain uses TRBV25-1 and TRBJ1-5; a possible D gene is TRBD1 (5 bases). Per the germline V gene, CDR1 is MGHDK and CDR2 is SYGVNS. There are 12 residues in the CDR3. The ends were cut back, 1 base at V and 7 bases at J, with 5 bases in the middle. The CDR3 is CASSEWGQPQHF. The CDR3 DNA sequence: TGTGCCAGCAGTGAATGGGGCCAGCCCCAGCATTTT.

The chain is built from TRBV30 and TRBJ2-1; possibly TRBD1 or TRBD2 for D (6 bases each). The germline gives CDR1 GTSNPN, CDR2 SVGIG (reference sequence). This CDR3 is 15 amino acids long. Between the trimmed V and J ends, which lost 0 bases and 4 bases, there was a span of 13 bases. DNA for the CDR3: TGTGCCTGGAGTGTGGTGGGGGGCCGGTACAATGAGCAGTTCTTC. This codes for CAWSVVGGRYNEQFF.

CDR3 region: CAISGQGTTYEQYF. The CDR3 nucleotides are TGTGCCATCAGTGGACAGGGTACAACCTACGAGCAGTACTTC. This chain uses TRBV10-3 with TRBJ2-7; 7 nucleotides match TRBD1. J was trimmed by 2 bases and V by 4 bases; bases with no gene match: 5. The CDR3 is made up of 14 amino acids. Germline CDR1 ENHRY, CDR2 SYGVKD.

This chain joins TRBV6-6 and TRBJ2-1; 10 bases align to TRBD2. The CDR3 consists of 16 residues. Germline V gene lookup returns CDR1 MNHNY and CDR2 SVGAGI (reference sequence). J was trimmed by 0 bases and V by 7 bases; bases with no gene match: 6. The CDR3 DNA follows: TGTGCCAGCAAACGTAAGCGGGAGGGCTCCTACAATGAGCAGTTCTTC. It specifies CASKRKREGSYNEQFF.